The table lists the clone carrying this T cell receptor beta chain with many counts. Its antigen is unknown. Regarding time point: persistent/refractory GD, antithyroid drugs over 5 years with positive TRAb. From RNA extracted from PBMCs, the TCR library was made. According to the study, TCR beta libraries were built with iRepertoire HTBI primers and CDR3-region Arm-PCR. A single record per CDR3 protein comes from TCRdb applying MiXCR to the multiplex PCR reads. The sample has about 470,000 distinct CDR3 sequences, roughly 21% seen once. J lost 4 bases, V lost 6 bases, and 5 bases had no gene match. Germline CDR1 SQVTM, CDR2 ANQGSEA. This CDR3 spans 12 amino acids. The data derive from a study of regulatory T cells in long-lasting Graves disease. The study's findings and limits: Newly diagnosed patients shared more than 750 public clonotypes; persistent patients shared approximately 2,700. Persistent disease exhibited a predilection for TRBV28, TRBJ1-2 and TRBJ2-5. Newly diagnosed patients had higher TCR diversity than persistent Graves' patients did.

The source is a female donor with Graves disease. The chain couples TRBV29-1 to TRBJ1-2, with TRBD1 matching over 7 bases. The starting material was peripheral blood mononuclear cells (PBMCs), obtained when the disease was refractory, from a patient treated with antithyroid drugs. The CDR3, as DNA: TGCAGCGTCCGACAGGGTACCTATGGCTACACCTTC. It codes for CSVRQGTYGYTF.